The next 5 T cell receptor beta chains were all read from a single sample in a study of CD8 T cells in ankylosing spondylitis. TCRdb re-analysed the 5' RACE reads in MiXCR, keeping a single row per CDR3 protein. Of around 300,000 distinct CDR3 sequences detected, roughly 14% appear once; the ten largest clones hold less than 1.1%. Sequenced material: blood, either unsorted or a sorted T cell fraction (not recorded which). Receptors originate from a male donor with ankylosing spondylitis or in good health (not recorded which).

The chain couples TRBV6-1 to TRBJ2-1, with TRBD2 matching 9 bases. CDR1 is MNHNS, CDR2 SASEGT, per germline. The length of the CDR3 is 14 residues. The J segment lost 9 bases and the V segment lost 5 bases, leaving 8 bases of the junction unmatched. In DNA form, the CDR3 reads TGTGCCAGCAGTCGCGGCGGGGGGGTGGGTGAGCAGTTCTTC. Translated, it gives CASSRGGGVGEQFF.

The genes are TRBV20-1 and TRBJ2-5, with D unclear. Trimming left V 2 bases short and J 4 bases short, with 5 bases between. Germline V gene sequence: CDR1 DFQATT, CDR2 SNEGSKA (reference sequence). The CDR3 totals 11 residues. CDR3 in DNA: TGCAGTGCTAGACTAGGAGAGACCCAGTACTTC. Its protein is CSARLGETQYF.

The genes are TRBV20-1 and TRBJ2-2; 7 bases agree with TRBD2. The ends lost 3 bases at V and 1 base at J; junction bases unmatched: 5. Germline CDR1 reads DFQATT; CDR2 reads SNEGSKA (reference sequence). The CDR3 loop spans 15 amino acids. DNA for the CDR3: TGCAGTGCTAGCTCAGCGGGGAAGAACACCGGGGAGCTGTTTTTT. It encodes CSASSAGKNTGELFF.

This clonotype turned up a few times. The genes are TRBV12-3 or TRBV12-4 and TRBJ2-2, with 13 bases lining up with TRBD2. After removal of 6 bases from V and 5 bases from J, the junction contained 9 bases not matched to a gene. CDR3 length equals 17 residues. The CDR3, as DNA: TGTGCCAGCAGCCTCAAACTAGCGGGGGGGTGGACCGGGGAGCTGTTTTTT. It translates to CASSLKLAGGWTGELFF.

This clonotype was seen a handful of times. The rearrangement joins TRBV25-1 to TRBJ2-5; D remains unclear. Germline CDR1 is MGHDK and CDR2 is SYGVNS. The CDR3 loop spans 15 amino acids. Trimming stripped 1 base from V and 0 bases from J, with 9 bases between. The CDR3 reads CASSELVAYQETQYF. The CDR3 DNA reads as TGTGCCAGCAGTGAATTGGTGGCGTACCAAGAGACCCAGTACTTC.